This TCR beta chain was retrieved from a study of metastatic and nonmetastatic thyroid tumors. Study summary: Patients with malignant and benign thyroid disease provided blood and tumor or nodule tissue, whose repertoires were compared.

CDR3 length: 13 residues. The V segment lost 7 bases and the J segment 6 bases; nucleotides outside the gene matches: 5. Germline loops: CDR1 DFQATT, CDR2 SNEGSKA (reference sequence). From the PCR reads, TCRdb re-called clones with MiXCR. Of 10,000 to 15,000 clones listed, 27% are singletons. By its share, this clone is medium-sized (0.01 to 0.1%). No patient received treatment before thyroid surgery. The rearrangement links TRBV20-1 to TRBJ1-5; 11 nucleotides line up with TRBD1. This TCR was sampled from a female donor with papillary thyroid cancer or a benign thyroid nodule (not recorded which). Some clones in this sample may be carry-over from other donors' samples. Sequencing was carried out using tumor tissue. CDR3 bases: TGCAGTGTAAGGGACAGGGGGGGTCAGCCCCAGCATTTT. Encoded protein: CSVRDRGGQPQHF.